This T cell receptor beta chain was sequenced during a study of T cell responses to AZD1222 COVID-19 vaccine (dated by TCRdb to about 2021). Turning to the overall study: Because spike-specific TCR depth and breadth did not differ between the two schedules, AZD1222 recipients who got a second dose at roughly 4 weeks were pooled with those who got a second dose at roughly 12 weeks. TCR sequencing covered 230 or so trial participants: 207 given two doses of AZD1222 and 26 given two doses of MenACWY control vaccine. Trial participants were enrolled into age subgroups of 18-55, 56-69 and 70-plus years, which contained roughly 140, 27 and 60 TCR-sequenced participants, respectively.

Study-level results and caveats: No day 14 peak-response samples were available, so repertoires were characterized only after the peak T cell response. In the small 56-69-year group, the increase in depth fell short of significance, most likely because of low power. Vaccine-associated CD4 TCRs spanned the whole spike protein, with dominant responses in regions 160-218 and 743-854. Participants were mostly white British, with more females than males. The authors suggested clonal diversity may have been underestimated. Nearly half of unique spike-specific TCRs reportedly recognized epitopes outside regions mutated in the B.1.351 and B.1.1.7 variants. A significant rise in spike-specific TCR breadth and depth was observed after two AZD1222 doses relative to day 0 and relative to MenACWY recipients. Conclusions about previously exposed vaccinees are limited because only six or seven AZD1222 recipients were SARS-CoV-2 seropositive at baseline.

The CDR3 regions of human TCRbeta chains were subjected to immunosequencing. The paper's data handling went like this. TCRs in the repertoires were matched against a reference library of SARS-CoV-2-specific TCRs that had been generated with the MIRA antigen-specificity platform. Breadth meant the fraction of unique TCRs that were SARS-CoV-2-associated, whereas depth meant the fraction of total T cells that were SARS-CoV-2-associated. Using the MIRA data, every spike-specific TCR was mapped to the spike region that the TCR reacted to and assigned to either a CD4 or a CD8 class. Log10-transformed breadth and depth values were compared by one-way ANOVA with Sidak's multiple comparisons tests. TCRdb limited this immuneACCESS table to in-frame rearrangements with V and J called. A share of clones is missing; checked studies link under half to unresolved V genes, and the rest is unexplained. The DNA gave D and trimming, while V, J and clone size come from that table. The sample table shows about 190,000 clones, and roughly 93% are seen once. In total, the top ten clones hold 9.2% of the sample.

As regards this clone: No antigen is known for it. The sample holds no much larger clone one base away, and base qualities are not on file.

Reading from cysteine to phenylalanine, the CDR3 counts 15 amino acids. The CDR3 DNA has 45 bases and is translated from base 1. V and J are trimmed by 7 bases and 10 bases, and the gene matches miss 8 bases of the junction. Based on the germline V gene, the CDR1 and CDR2 sequences are MDHEN and SYDVKM. In the paper's terms, the time point label means: baseline before first vaccination. The vaccinee samples were drawn from two UK trials, COV001 and COV002, one of which was a single-blind randomized controlled phase 2/3 trial testing AZD1222 (ChAdOx1 nCoV-19) in healthy adults. For TCRbeta chain sequencing, PBMC samples were collected from trial participants at day 0 and at day 28 after the second dose.

Material: peripheral blood, obtained on day 0 of AZD1222 vaccination. This chain is built from TRBV28 and TRBJ1-6, with 12 bases aligning to TRBD1. The receptor's source is an adult in good health. The base sequence is TGTGCCAGCACTGGGACAGGGGGCCGTTCATCACCCCTCCACTTT. Translated, it reads CASTGTGGRSSPLHF.